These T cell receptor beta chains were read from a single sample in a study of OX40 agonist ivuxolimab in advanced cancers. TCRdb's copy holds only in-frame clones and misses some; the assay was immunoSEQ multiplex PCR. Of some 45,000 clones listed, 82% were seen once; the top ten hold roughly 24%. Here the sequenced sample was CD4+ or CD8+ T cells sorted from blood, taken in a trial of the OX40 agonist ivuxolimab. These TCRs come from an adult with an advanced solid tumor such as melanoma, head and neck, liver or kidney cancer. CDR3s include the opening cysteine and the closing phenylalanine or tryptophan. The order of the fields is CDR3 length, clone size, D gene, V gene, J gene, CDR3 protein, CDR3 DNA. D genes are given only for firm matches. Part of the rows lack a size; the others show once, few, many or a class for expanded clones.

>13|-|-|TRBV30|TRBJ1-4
CAWSGRQNEKLFF
TGTGCCTGGAGTGGCCGACAGAATGAAAAACTGTTTTTT
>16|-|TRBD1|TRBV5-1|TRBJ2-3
CASSPGGTGRADTQYF
TGCGCCAGCAGCCCGGGCGGGACAGGGCGGGCAGATACGCAGTATTTT
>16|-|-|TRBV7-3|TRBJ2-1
CASSLRRGASNNEQFF
TGTGCCAGCAGCTTAAGGCGCGGGGCGTCGAACAATGAGCAGTTCTTC
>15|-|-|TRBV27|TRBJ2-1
CASILGRGSYNEQFF
TGTGCCAGCATCTTAGGAAGGGGCTCCTACAATGAGCAGTTCTTC
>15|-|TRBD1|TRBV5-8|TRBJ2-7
CASSWGGQGMDEQYF
TGTGCCAGCAGCTGGGGGGGACAGGGGATGGACGAGCAGTACTTC
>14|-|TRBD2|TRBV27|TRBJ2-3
CASSRDYYSDTQYF
TGTGCCAGCAGCCGGGACTATTACTCAGATACGCAGTATTTT
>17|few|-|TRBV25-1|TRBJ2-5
CASSEYGVTSSLETQYF
TGTGCCAGCAGTGAATATGGGGTGACTTCGAGTTTGGAGACCCAGTACTTC
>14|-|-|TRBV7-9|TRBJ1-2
CASSLGGLKGGYTF
TGTGCCAGCAGCTTAGGGGGCCTGAAGGGAGGCTACACCTTC
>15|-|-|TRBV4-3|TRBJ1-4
CASSLSRGRYEKLFF
TGCGCCAGCAGCCTTTCACGGGGGCGGTATGAAAAACTGTTTTTT
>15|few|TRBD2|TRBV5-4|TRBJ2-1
CASSLGTSGYNEQFF
TGTGCCAGCAGCTTGGGGACTAGCGGTTACAATGAGCAGTTCTTC
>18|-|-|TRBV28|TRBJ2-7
CASSSLFSPRVSPYEQYF
TGTGCCAGCAGCTCACTATTTAGCCCCAGGGTCTCGCCCTACGAGCAGTACTTC
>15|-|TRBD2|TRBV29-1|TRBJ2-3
CSASRVREGGDTQYF
TGCAGCGCCAGCAGAGTCCGGGAGGGGGGGGATACGCAGTATTTT
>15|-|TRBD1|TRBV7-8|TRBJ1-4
CASSPAGGTNEKLFF
TGTGCCAGCAGCCCCGCAGGGGGTACCAATGAAAAACTGTTTTTT
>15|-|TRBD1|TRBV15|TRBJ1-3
CATSRAGTAGNTIYF
TGTGCCACCAGCAGAGCCGGGACAGCTGGAAACACCATATATTTT
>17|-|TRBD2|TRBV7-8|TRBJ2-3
CASSYQRAGGPSSTQYF
TGTGCCAGCAGCTACCAAAGAGCGGGGGGGCCCTCGAGTACGCAGTATTTT
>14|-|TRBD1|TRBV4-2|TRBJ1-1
CASSQEGQGNEAFF
TGTGCCAGCAGCCAAGAAGGACAGGGAAATGAGGCTTTCTTT
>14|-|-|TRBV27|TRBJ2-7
CASSSWDRVYEQYF
TGTGCCAGCAGTTCATGGGACCGAGTCTACGAGCAGTACTTC
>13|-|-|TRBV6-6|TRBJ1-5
CASQTKGEQPQHF
TGTGCCAGTCAAACGAAGGGAGAGCAGCCCCAGCATTTT
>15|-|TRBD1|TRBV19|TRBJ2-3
CASNPRQGGTDTQYF
TGTGCCAGTAACCCAAGACAGGGAGGCACAGATACGCAGTATTTT
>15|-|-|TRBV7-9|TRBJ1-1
CASSLGHLGDTEAFF
TGTGCCAGCAGCTTGGGACACCTTGGGGACACTGAAGCTTTCTTT
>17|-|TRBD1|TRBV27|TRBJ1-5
CASSSLQGARSNQPQHF
TGTGCCAGCAGTTCATTACAGGGGGCGCGTAGCAATCAGCCCCAGCATTTT
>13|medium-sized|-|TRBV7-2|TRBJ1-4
CASSPTDLEKLFF
TGTGCCAGCAGCCCCACGGACCTAGAAAAACTGTTTTTT
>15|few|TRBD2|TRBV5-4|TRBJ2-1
CASSSRTSGSDEQFF
TGTGCCAGCAGTTCCCGGACTAGCGGGAGCGATGAGCAGTTCTTC
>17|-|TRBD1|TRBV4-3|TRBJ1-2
CASSQEGKGQGGSGYTF
TGCGCCAGCAGCCAAGAGGGCAAAGGACAGGGAGGCAGTGGCTACACCTTC
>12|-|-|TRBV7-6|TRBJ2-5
CASSSVPETQYF
TGTGCCAGCAGCTCAGTTCCGGAGACCCAGTACTTC
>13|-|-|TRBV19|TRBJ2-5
CASSYGWQETQYF
TGTGCCAGTAGTTATGGATGGCAAGAGACCCAGTACTTC
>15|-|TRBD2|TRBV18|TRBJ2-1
CASSPERGSYNEQFF
TGTGCCAGCTCACCTGAGCGGGGGTCCTACAATGAGCAGTTCTTC
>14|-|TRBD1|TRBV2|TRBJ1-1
CASTQGDTNTEAFF
TGTGCCAGCACTCAGGGGGATACGAACACTGAAGCTTTCTTT
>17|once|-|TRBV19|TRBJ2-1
CASSNRGRGGSYNEQFF
TGTGCCAGTAGTAACCGGGGCCGAGGGGGTTCTTACAATGAGCAGTTCTTC
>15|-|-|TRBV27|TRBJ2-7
CASSFRGTRDYEQYF
TGTGCCAGCAGTTTTCGGGGGACAAGAGACTACGAGCAGTACTTC
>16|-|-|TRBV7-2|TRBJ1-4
CASSLAGPFMGEKLFF
TGTGCCAGCAGCTTAGCGGGGCCCTTTATGGGTGAAAAACTGTTTTTT
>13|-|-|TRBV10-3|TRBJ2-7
CAIGETGPYEQYF
TGTGCCATCGGGGAGACAGGTCCGTACGAGCAGTACTTC
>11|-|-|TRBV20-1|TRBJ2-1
CSASVGDEQFF
TGCAGTGCTAGTGTCGGGGATGAGCAGTTCTTC
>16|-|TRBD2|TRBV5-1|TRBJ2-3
CASTVIAGGPTDTQYF
TGCGCCAGCACCGTGATAGCGGGGGGGCCGACAGATACGCAGTATTTT
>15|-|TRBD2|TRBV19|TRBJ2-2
CATRAGEVNTGELFF
TGTGCCACCAGGGCGGGGGAGGTCAACACCGGGGAGCTGTTTTTT
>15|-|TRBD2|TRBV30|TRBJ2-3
CAWNTAGGPTDTQYF
TGTGCCTGGAATACAGCGGGAGGGCCTACAGATACGCAGTATTTT
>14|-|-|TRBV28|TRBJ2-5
CASRSTGRGETQYF
TGTGCCAGCAGATCGACAGGTCGAGGAGAGACCCAGTACTTC
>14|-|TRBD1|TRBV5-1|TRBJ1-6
CASSLQGDNSPLHF
TGCGCCAGCAGCCTACAGGGGGATAATTCACCCCTCCACTTT
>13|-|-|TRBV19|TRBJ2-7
CASSMGHIYEQYF
TGTGCCAGTAGTATGGGTCACATCTACGAGCAGTACTTC
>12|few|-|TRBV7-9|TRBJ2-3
CASSSGTDTQYF
TGTGCCAGCAGCTCCGGCACAGATACGCAGTATTTT
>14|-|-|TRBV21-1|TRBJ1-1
CASSDFLIRTEAFF
TGTGCCAGCAGCGATTTTCTAATTCGCACTGAAGCTTTCTTT
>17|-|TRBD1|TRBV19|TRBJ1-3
CASSIPGTVLTGNTIYF
TGTGCCAGTAGTATTCCCGGGACAGTCCTAACTGGAAACACCATATATTTT
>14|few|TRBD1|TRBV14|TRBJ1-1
CASRLQGTNTEAFF
TGTGCCAGCAGGCTACAGGGGACGAACACTGAAGCTTTCTTT
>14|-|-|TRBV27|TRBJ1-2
CASRTGSNYYGYTF
TGTGCCAGCAGAACGGGGTCGAATTACTATGGCTACACCTTC
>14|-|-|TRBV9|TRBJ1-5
CASSVGHSNQPQHF
TGTGCCAGCAGCGTAGGACATAGCAATCAGCCCCAGCATTTT
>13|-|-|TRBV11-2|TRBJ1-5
CASSLAVNQPQHF
TGTGCCAGCAGCTTAGCGGTTAATCAGCCCCAGCATTTT
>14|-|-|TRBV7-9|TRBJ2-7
CASSLDGGPYEQYF
TGTGCCAGCAGCTTAGATGGGGGGCCCTACGAGCAGTACTTC
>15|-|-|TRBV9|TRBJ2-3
CASSVGARGTDTQYF
TGTGCCAGCAGCGTAGGGGCCAGGGGCACAGATACGCAGTATTTT
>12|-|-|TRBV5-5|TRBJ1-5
CASSLTGEPQHF
TGTGCCAGCAGCTTGACGGGTGAGCCCCAGCATTTT
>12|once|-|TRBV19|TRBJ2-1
CASSISSYEQFF
TGTGCCAGTAGTATCTCATCCTATGAGCAGTTCTTC
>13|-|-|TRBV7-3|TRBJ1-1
CASSLTAGTEAFF
TGTGCCAGCAGCTTAACAGCAGGTACTGAAGCTTTCTTT
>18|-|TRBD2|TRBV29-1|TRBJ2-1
CSVGRGTSGRRVGNEQFF
TGCAGCGTCGGACGGGGGACTAGCGGGAGAAGGGTGGGCAATGAGCAGTTCTTC
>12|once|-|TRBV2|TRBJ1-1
CASILMNTEAFF
TGTGCCAGCATCCTGATGAACACTGAAGCTTTCTTT
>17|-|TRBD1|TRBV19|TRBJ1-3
CASSIRGVDRAGNTIYF
TGTGCCAGTAGTATCCGAGGGGTGGACAGGGCTGGAAACACCATATATTTT